This T cell receptor beta chain was captured in a study of T cells expressing NK-cell markers. TCRdb reanalyzed the 5' RACE reads, giving one entry per CDR3 protein sequence and no DNA. This sample's table has fewer than 400,000 distinct CDR3 sequences. The CDR3 runs 14 residues. Germline V lookup: CDR1 SEHNR, CDR2 FQNEAQ (reference sequence). This rearrangement joins TRBV7-9 to TRBJ2-2. The sequencing input was blood T cells: a sorted CD56 or NKG2C T cell subset, CD4+ or CD8+ T cells, or bulk PBMC T cells (not recorded which). The origin of this receptor is a woman aged 50 to 60 in good health. CDR3 amino acids: CASSGVAVDGELFF.